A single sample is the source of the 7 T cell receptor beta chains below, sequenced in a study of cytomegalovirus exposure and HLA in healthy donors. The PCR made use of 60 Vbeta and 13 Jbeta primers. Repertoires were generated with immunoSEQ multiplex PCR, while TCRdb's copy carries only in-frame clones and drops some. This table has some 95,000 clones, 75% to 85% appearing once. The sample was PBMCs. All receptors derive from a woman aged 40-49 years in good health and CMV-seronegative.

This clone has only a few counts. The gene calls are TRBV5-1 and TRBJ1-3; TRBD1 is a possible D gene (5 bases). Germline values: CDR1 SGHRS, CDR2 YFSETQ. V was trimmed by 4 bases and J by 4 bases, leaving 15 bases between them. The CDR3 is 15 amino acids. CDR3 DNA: TGCGCCAGCAGCCCTACGACAGCTTCCGGAAACACCATATATTTT. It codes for CASSPTTASGNTIYF.

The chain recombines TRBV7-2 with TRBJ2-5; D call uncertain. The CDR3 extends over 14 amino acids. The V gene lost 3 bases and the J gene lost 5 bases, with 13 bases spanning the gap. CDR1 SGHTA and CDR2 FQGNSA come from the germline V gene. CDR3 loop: CASSFPSIQETQYF. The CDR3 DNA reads TGTGCCAGCAGCTTTCCCTCCATCCAGGAGACCCAGTACTTC.

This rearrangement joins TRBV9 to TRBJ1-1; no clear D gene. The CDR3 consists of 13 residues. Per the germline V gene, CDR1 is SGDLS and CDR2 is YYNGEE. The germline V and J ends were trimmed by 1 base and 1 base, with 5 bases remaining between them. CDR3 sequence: CASSVTENTEAFF. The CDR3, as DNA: TGTGCCAGCAGCGTAACAGAGAACACTGAAGCTTTCTTT.

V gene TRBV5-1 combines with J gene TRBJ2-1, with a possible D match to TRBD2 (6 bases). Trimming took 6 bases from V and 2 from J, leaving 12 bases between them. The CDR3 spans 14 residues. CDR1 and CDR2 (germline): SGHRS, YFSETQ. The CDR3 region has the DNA TGCGCCAGCACGGAGGGTGGCCCCTACAATGAGCAGTTCTTC. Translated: CASTEGGPYNEQFF.

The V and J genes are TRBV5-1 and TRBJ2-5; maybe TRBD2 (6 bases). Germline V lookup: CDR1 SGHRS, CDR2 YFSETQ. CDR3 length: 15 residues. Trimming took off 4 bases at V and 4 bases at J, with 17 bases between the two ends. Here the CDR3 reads CASSPWGVVRETQYF. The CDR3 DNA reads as TGCGCCAGCAGCCCCTGGGGGGTGGTACGAGAGACCCAGTACTTC.

CDR3: CASSFSRVRQQFF. In DNA form, the CDR3 reads TGTGCCAGCAGCTTTAGCAGGGTGCGGCAGCAGTTCTTC. This chain links TRBV7-8 with TRBJ2-1; D is possibly TRBD1 (5 bases). Trimming left V 3 bases short and J 11 bases short, with 14 bases between. This CDR3 spans 13 amino acids. Germline CDR1 and CDR2: SGHVS and FQNEAQ.

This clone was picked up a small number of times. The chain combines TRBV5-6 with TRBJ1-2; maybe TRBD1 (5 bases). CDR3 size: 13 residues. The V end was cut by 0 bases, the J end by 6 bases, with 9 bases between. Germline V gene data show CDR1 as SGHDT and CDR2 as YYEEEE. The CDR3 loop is CASSLGSGDGYTF. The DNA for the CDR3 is TGTGCCAGCAGCTTGGGCTCGGGGGATGGCTACACCTTC.